The 8 T cell receptor beta chains presented below share a single source sample, sequenced in a study of T cell changes during pregnancy in multiple sclerosis (dated 2019 in TCRdb). Library method: the immunoSEQ multiplex PCR assay. This immuneACCESS table, as held by TCRdb, lists in-frame sequences with V and J called but not all clones. Of the missing ones, under half trace to an unresolved V gene in checked studies; the others have no known cause. The sample yields approximately 66,000 clones; around nine tenths were counted once. The ten largest clones add up to roughly 5.2% of the sample. The specimen was CD8+ T cells from peripheral blood mononuclear cells, collected before pregnancy. These receptors all come from a female donor with multiple sclerosis, enrolled in a pregnancy study.

This sequence joins TRBV9 and TRBJ2-7; D gene uncertain. The CDR3 loop spans 15 amino acids. The germline gives CDR1 SGDLS, CDR2 YYNGEE. Trimming pared 4 bases from V and 3 bases from J, leaving 17 bases between. Here the CDR3 reads CASSPAATAYYEQYF. The CDR3 bases are TGTGCCAGCAGCCCGGCAGCGACGGCGTACTACGAGCAGTACTTC.

This sequence joins TRBV7-3 and TRBJ2-7; 8 bases map to TRBD1. The J segment lost 2 bases and the V segment lost 2 bases, leaving 5 bases of the junction unmatched. The CDR3 extends over 15 amino acids. Germline-derived CDR1 and CDR2 are SGHTA and FQGTGA. CDR3 in DNA: TGTGCCAGCAGCTTAGGGCAGGGGGCCGCCTACGAGCAGTACTTC. It is translated as CASSLGQGAAYEQYF.

This rearrangement joins TRBV6-6 to TRBJ2-1; possible D gene TRBD1, 6 bases. The CDR3 is 14 residues long. Per the germline V gene, CDR1 is MNHNY and CDR2 is SVGAGI (reference sequence). The V and J ends lost 0 bases and 6 bases respectively, with 9 bases between them. The CDR3: CASSYSDRPNEQFF. CDR3 DNA: TGTGCCAGCAGTTACTCCGACAGGCCCAATGAGCAGTTCTTC.

V gene TRBV13 combines with J gene TRBJ1-2; D not certain. The CDR3 runs 12 residues. The germline V and J ends were trimmed by 1 base and 8 bases, with 8 bases remaining between them. Germline loops: CDR1 PRHDT, CDR2 FYEKMQ (reference sequence). Here the CDR3 reads CASSLVGSGYTF. CDR3 bases: TGTGCCAGCAGCTTAGTCGGGTCGGGCTACACCTTC.

The chain carries TRBV2 and TRBJ2-7; D is undetermined. V lost 7 bases to trimming and J lost 3 bases, with 16 bases between them. Germline CDR1 reads SNHLY; CDR2 reads FYNNEI. This CDR3 is 14 amino acids long. The DNA for the CDR3 is TGTGCCAGCACCGAGAGGAGTTATGGCTACGAGCAGTACTTC. Protein sequence: CASTERSYGYEQYF.

V usage is TRBV2 and J usage is TRBJ2-2, with D unclear. The CDR3 extends over 10 amino acids. CDR1 is SNHLY and CDR2 is FYNNEI in the germline V gene. V was cut by 11 bases and J by 7 bases, with 8 bases left in between. The CDR3 region is CACQRGELFF. CDR3 DNA sequence: TGTGCCTGCCAGCGCGGGGAGCTGTTTTTT.

The V gene is TRBV19, the J gene TRBJ2-7, with D unclear. From germline, CDR1 is LNHDA and CDR2 SQIVND (reference sequence). The CDR3 loop spans 13 amino acids. The V end lost 2 bases, the J end lost 3 bases, and 8 bases lay between the germline ends. CDR3 DNA: TGTGCCAGTAGTATATCACAGAGCTACGAGCAGTACTTC. Translated, it gives CASSISQSYEQYF. Looking up the rest from reference TRBV19 and TRBJ2-7 gives the full variable domain: DGGITQSPKYLFRKEGQNVTLSCEQNLNHDAMYWYRQDPGQGLRLIYYSQIVNDFQKGDIAEGYSVSREKKESFPLTVTSAQKNPTAFYLCASSISQSYEQYFGPGTRLTVT.

V usage is TRBV9 and J usage is TRBJ2-4, with D possibly matching TRBD1 (5 bases). Looked up from germline, CDR1 is SGDLS and CDR2 is YYNGEE. The CDR3 runs 17 residues. V was shortened by 0 bases and J by 0 bases, with 13 bases between the two germline ends. The DNA of the CDR3 is TGTGCCAGCAGCGTAGGGAAAGGGGCTCTAGCCAAAAACATTCAGTACTTC. This sequence encodes CASSVGKGALAKNIQYF. Variable domain in full (rest from reference TRBV9 and TRBJ2-4): DSGVTQTPKHLITATGQRVTLRCSPRSGDLSVYWYQQSLDQGLQFLIQYYNGEERAKGNILERFSAQQFPDLHSELNLSSLELGDSALYFCASSVGKGALAKNIQYFGAGTRLSVL.